These 6 T cell receptor beta chains share one sample of origin, sequenced in a study of regulatory T cells in long-lasting Graves disease. Researchers made TCR beta libraries by using iRepertoire HTBI primers and running Arm-PCR on CDR3 regions. Via MiXCR, TCRdb re-called the multiplex PCR reads, giving one row per CDR3 protein. The sample comprises approximately 400,000 distinct CDR3 sequences, around a quarter of which are singletons, and over 25% rests with the top ten. The sample's time point: persistent/refractory GD, antithyroid drugs over 5 years with positive TRAb. Making the TCR library involved RNA that had been extracted from PBMCs. This sample comprised peripheral blood mononuclear cells (PBMCs), obtained when the disease was refractory, from a patient treated with antithyroid drugs. The receptor set was obtained from a female donor with Graves disease.

In its sample, this clonotype was seen a few times. The chain uses TRBV20-1 and TRBJ2-2; 8 bases are shared with TRBD2. The trim removed 2 bases at V and 4 bases at J, leaving 9 bases unmatched. This CDR3 region has 16 residues. Germline V gene lookup returns CDR1 DFQATT and CDR2 SNEGSKA (reference sequence). For the CDR3, the DNA is TGCAGTGCTAGATCCCTGGGCGGGAGGCGCACCGGGGAGCTGTTTTTT. Protein: CSARSLGGRRTGELFF.

In its sample, this clonotype was seen many times. The rearrangement joins TRBV28 to TRBJ2-5; D possibly uses TRBD1 or TRBD2 (6 bases each). The germline V and J ends were trimmed by 3 bases and 4 bases, with 12 bases remaining between them. CDR3 length equals 14 residues. Germline V gives CDR1 MDHEN, CDR2 SYDVKM. The CDR3 DNA follows: TGTGCCAGCAGTTTTGAGGAGGGGGGAGAGACCCAGTACTTC. It translates to CASSFEEGGETQYF.

The rearrangement joins TRBV20-1 to TRBJ2-1; 14 bases line up with TRBD2. CDR1 is DFQATT and CDR2 is SNEGSKA in the germline V gene (reference sequence). V dropped 6 bases and J dropped 6; count of bases not matched to a gene: 7. The CDR3 has 15 residues. The CDR3 nucleotides are TGCAGTGCGACTGGGACTAGCGGGAGTGGCAATGAGCAGTTCTTC. As protein: CSATGTSGSGNEQFF.

The sample holds one count of this clonotype. This may be a read error, as it is one base from a much larger clone. The CDR3, as DNA: TGTGCCAGCAGTACAGGCGACACCGGGGAGCTGGTTTTT. Translated, it gives CASSTGDTGELVF. This chain uses TRBV6-2 or TRBV6-3 with TRBJ2-2; TRBD1 or TRBD2 may be the D gene (5 bases each). The CDR3 covers 13 residues. Germline CDR1 and CDR2: MNHEY and SVGEGT.

This clonotype was seen only a few times. Here the CDR3 reads CSALNRGGSYGYTF. CDR3 DNA: TGCAGTGCTCTCAACAGGGGTGGTAGCTATGGCTACACCTTC. This chain connects TRBV20-1 to TRBJ1-2, with 7 nucleotides matching TRBD1. CDR3 length: 14 amino acids. Germline V CDR1 and CDR2: DFQATT, SNEGSKA (reference sequence). Unmatched junction bases numbered 10, after V lost 5 bases and J lost 4 bases.

This clonotype was seen ten or more times. The chain employs TRBV28 and TRBJ2-7, with 10 bases matching TRBD1. Germline-derived CDR1 and CDR2 are MDHEN and SYDVKM. V lost 5 bases, J lost 7 bases, and 17 bases stayed unmatched. The CDR3 length is 17 residues. The CDR3 protein is CASSPRTGGKGYGEQYF. In DNA, the CDR3 is TGTGCCAGCAGTCCCCGGACAGGGGGTAAGGGATATGGAGAGCAGTACTTC.